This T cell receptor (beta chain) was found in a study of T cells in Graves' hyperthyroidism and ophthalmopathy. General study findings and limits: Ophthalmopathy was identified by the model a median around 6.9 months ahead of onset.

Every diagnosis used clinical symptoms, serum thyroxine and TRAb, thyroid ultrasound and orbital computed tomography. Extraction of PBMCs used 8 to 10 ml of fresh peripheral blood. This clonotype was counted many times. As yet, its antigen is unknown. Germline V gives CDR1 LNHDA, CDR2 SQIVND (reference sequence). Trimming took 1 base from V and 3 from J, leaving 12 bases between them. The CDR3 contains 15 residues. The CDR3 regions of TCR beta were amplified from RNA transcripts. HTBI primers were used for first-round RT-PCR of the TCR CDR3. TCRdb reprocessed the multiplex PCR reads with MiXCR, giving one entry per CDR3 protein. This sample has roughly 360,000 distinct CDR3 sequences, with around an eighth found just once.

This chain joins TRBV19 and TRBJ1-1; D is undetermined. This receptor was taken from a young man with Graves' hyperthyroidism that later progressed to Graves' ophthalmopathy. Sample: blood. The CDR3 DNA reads TGTGCCAGTAGTATAGGCCGTAAACTTGACACTGAAGCTTTCTTT. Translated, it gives CASSIGRKLDTEAFF.